This TCR beta chain was recovered during a study of T cell responses to AZD1222 COVID-19 vaccine. As concerns this clone: Its antigen is unknown.

Measured with immunoSEQ multiplex PCR; TCRdb has only the in-frame clones, and not every one. The sample carries about 110,000 clones, approximately 90% recorded once. The V gene lost 3 bases and the J gene lost 7 bases, with 3 bases spanning the gap. Germline-derived CDR1 and CDR2 are SNHLY and FYNNEI. CDR3 size: 11 residues. Study-level findings and limits: Vaccination with two AZD1222 doses was followed by a rise in Spike-specific TCR breadth and depth. Across the whole spike, CD4 TCRs peaked at regions 160-218 and 743-854. Females made up more of the donors, who were largely white British, and clonal diversity may have come out too low.

This chain connects TRBV2 to TRBJ2-2; no reliable D call. The TCR sequence derives from an adult in good health. The sample was peripheral blood, taken on day 0 of AZD1222 vaccination. Here the CDR3 DNA reads TGTGCCAGCAGTGAGCACGGGGAGCTGTTTTTT. It encodes CASSEHGELFF.